Following are 20 T cell receptor beta chains from one sample sequenced in a study of CD8+ T cells in alopecia areata. RNA extraction was followed by reverse transcription into cDNA, which acted as the sequencing template. Using immunoSEQ multiplex PCR, the repertoire was profiled, and TCRdb retains in-frame clones only, with some absent. The data contain over 100,000 clones, almost 50% of them singletons. The sequencing here drew on CD8+ T cells sorted from blood, taken at week 0. The receptors were sampled from a human donor with alopecia areata.

The chain recombines TRBV7-2 with TRBJ2-1; D remains ambiguous. CDR3 length: 16 residues. V lost 1 base to trimming and J lost 0 bases, with 10 bases between them. The germline V gene encodes CDR1 SGHTA and CDR2 FQGNSA. As DNA, the CDR3 is TGTGCCAGCAGCTTAGGAATTTGGGGCTCCTACAATGAGCAGTTCTTC. It codes for CASSLGIWGSYNEQFF.

V and J are TRBV9 and TRBJ2-1; perhaps TRBD1 as D (6 bases). The germline V gene has CDR1 SGDLS and CDR2 YYNGEE. Trimming left V 4 bases short and J 3 bases short, with 17 bases between. This CDR3 has 16 amino acids. CDR3 nucleotides: TGTGCCAGCAGCCCATCCGGGGACATCGGCTACAATGAGCAGTTCTTC. Protein: CASSPSGDIGYNEQFF. Combining the CDR3 with reference TRBV9 and TRBJ2-1 gives the whole variable domain DSGVTQTPKHLITATGQRVTLRCSPRSGDLSVYWYQQSLDQGLQFLIQYYNGEERAKGNILERFSAQQFPDLHSELNLSSLELGDSALYFCASSPSGDIGYNEQFFGPGTRLTVL.

This clone was seen only a few times. The chain has TRBV4-2 and TRBJ2-5; TRBD1 might be the D (6 bases). The V end was cut by 1 base, the J end by 2 bases, with 11 bases between. Germline CDR1 reads LGHNA; CDR2 reads YNFKEQ. The CDR3 extends over 15 amino acids. Here the CDR3 DNA reads TGTGCCAGCAGCCAAGTCCGGGACACTCAAGAGACCCAGTACTTC. Its translation is CASSQVRDTQETQYF.

The chain has TRBV7-8 and TRBJ2-1; 13 nucleotides line up with TRBD2. CDR1 is SGHVS, CDR2 FQNEAQ, per germline. CDR3 length: 18 residues. V lost 3 bases to trimming and J lost 12 bases; unmatched junction nucleotides: 17. The CDR3 reads CASSLRGRTSGGIIGQFF. CDR3 nucleotide sequence: TGTGCCAGCAGCTTGAGGGGACGGACTAGCGGGGGAATAATCGGGCAGTTCTTC.

The chain combines TRBV18 with TRBJ2-7; 7 bases fit TRBD1. This CDR3 has 15 residues. Germline CDR1 is KGHSH and CDR2 is LQKENI. The J segment lost 0 bases and the V segment lost 1 base, leaving 3 bases of the junction unmatched. The CDR3 DNA reads as TGTGCCAGCTCACCACTCCGGGACAGCTCCTACGAGCAGTACTTC. It translates to CASSPLRDSSYEQYF.

The chain links TRBV5-1 to TRBJ2-7; a possible D gene is TRBD1 (5 bases). Germline CDR1 and CDR2: SGHRS and YFSETQ. This CDR3 region has 13 residues. Between the trimmed V and J ends, which lost 4 bases and 3 bases, there was a span of 11 bases. CDR3 nucleotides: TGCGCCAGCAGCCCCATCGACAGCTACGAGCAGTACTTC. Protein: CASSPIDSYEQYF.

This clone was observed a few times. The chain recombines TRBV13 with TRBJ2-2, with D uncertain. The V gene lost 1 base and the J gene lost 0 bases, with 6 bases spanning the gap. The CDR3 loop spans 15 amino acids. Germline-derived CDR1 and CDR2 are PRHDT and FYEKMQ (reference sequence). The CDR3 is CASSLVKANTGELFF. The CDR3 DNA reads TGTGCCAGCAGCTTAGTCAAAGCGAACACCGGGGAGCTGTTTTTT.

This sequence joins TRBV4-3 and TRBJ1-6; D gene unclear. This CDR3 has 16 residues. The germline V gene has CDR1 LGHNA and CDR2 YSLEER. V was trimmed by 0 bases and J by 3 bases, leaving 9 bases between them. CDR3 residues: CASSQEGRNYNSPLHF. The DNA for the CDR3 is TGCGCCAGCAGCCAAGAGGGCCGAAACTATAATTCACCCCTCCACTTT.

This clone has more than one count but fewer than ten. This chain joins TRBV9 and TRBJ2-7; 7 bases are a match to TRBD1. CDR1 and CDR2 (germline): SGDLS, YYNGEE. V shed 3 bases, J shed 5 bases, and the junction held 2 bases outside the gene matches. This CDR3 has 12 amino acids. CDR3 amino acids: CASSDGTDEQYF. The CDR3 DNA reads TGTGCCAGCAGCGATGGGACAGACGAGCAGTACTTC.

The chain is built from TRBV20-1 and TRBJ1-1; D call uncertain. Germline values: CDR1 DFQATT, CDR2 SNEGSKA (reference sequence). V lost 5 bases and J 1 base, leaving 5 bases between the germline ends. The length of the CDR3 is 11 residues. This chain's CDR3 is CSAEQNTEAFF. In DNA form, the CDR3 reads TGCAGTGCTGAACAGAACACTGAAGCTTTCTTT.

There are a few counts of this clone. The CDR3 sequence: CSVEGGGDTYEQYF. CDR3 DNA sequence: TGCAGCGTTGAGGGAGGGGGGGACACCTACGAGCAGTACTTC. This sequence joins TRBV29-1 and TRBJ2-7; possibly TRBD2 for D (7 bases). The germline V and J ends were trimmed by 3 bases and 2 bases, with 14 bases remaining between them. The CDR3 contains 14 residues. The germline gives CDR1 SQVTM, CDR2 ANQGSEA.

This clone was observed a single time. This chain connects TRBV6-6 to TRBJ2-7; no reliable D call. V was cut by 2 bases and J by 0 bases, with 14 bases left in between. Germline V gene data show CDR1 as MNHNY and CDR2 as SVGAGI (reference sequence). The CDR3 is 16 amino acids. The CDR3 loop reads CASSYRAQIPSYEQYF. As DNA, the CDR3 is TGTGCCAGCAGTTACCGCGCACAGATCCCCTCCTACGAGCAGTACTTC.

The chain joins TRBV27 to TRBJ2-3; D is undetermined. CDR3 length: 15 amino acids. Germline CDR1 MNHEY, CDR2 SMNVEV (reference sequence). V shed 2 bases and J shed 2 bases, with 11 bases lying between them. CDR3 sequence reads: CASSLVGQATDTQYF. The CDR3 coding sequence is TGTGCCAGCAGTTTAGTCGGGCAGGCCACAGATACGCAGTATTTT.

The chain recombines TRBV7-8 with TRBJ2-7, with TRBD1 matching over 7 bases. This CDR3 contains 15 residues. V dropped 2 bases and J dropped 1; count of bases not matched to a gene: 5. CDR1 is SGHVS, CDR2 FQNEAQ, per germline. The CDR3 DNA reads TGTGCCAGCAGCTTACAGGGGGAGTCGTCCTACGAGCAGTACTTC. Protein sequence: CASSLQGESSYEQYF.

This clone has just a few counts. This chain connects TRBV29-1 to TRBJ2-1; D may be TRBD2 (7 bases). The ends were cut back, 0 bases at V and 3 bases at J, with 12 bases in the middle. Germline lookup yields CDR1 SQVTM and CDR2 ANQGSEA. The CDR3 consists of 15 residues. The CDR3 DNA sequence: TGCAGCGTTGAAGATCAGCGGGACAACTACAATGAGCAGTTCTTC. It codes for CSVEDQRDNYNEQFF.

This clone was recorded a few times. The chain links TRBV27 to TRBJ2-5; TRBD1 or TRBD2 may be the D gene (5 bases each). The CDR3 totals 12 residues. Trimming took 5 bases from V and 5 from J, leaving 9 bases between them. Germline V gene lookup returns CDR1 MNHEY and CDR2 SMNVEV (reference sequence). CDR3: CASSGGGETQYF. The CDR3 nucleotides read TGTGCCAGCAGTGGGGGTGGGGAGACCCAGTACTTC.

This clone was seen a few times. This chain uses TRBV7-9 with TRBJ2-1; possible D gene TRBD1, 5 bases. This CDR3 comprises 14 residues. Deletions cut 0 bases from V and 5 bases from J, with 8 bases between. Germline values: CDR1 SEHNR, CDR2 FQNEAQ (reference sequence). The CDR3: CASSLAPGNNEQFF. CDR3 coding DNA: TGTGCCAGCAGCTTAGCGCCAGGGAACAATGAGCAGTTCTTC.

V and J are TRBV11-2 and TRBJ2-2; no clear D. CDR1 SGHAT and CDR2 FQNNGV come from the germline V gene. The CDR3 has 13 amino acids. V was cut by 0 bases and J by 8 bases, with 7 bases left in between. CDR3 bases: TGTGCCAGCAGCTTAGACGTAACGGGGGAGCTGTTTTTT. Protein sequence: CASSLDVTGELFF.

A few counts support this clone. This chain uses TRBV5-6 with TRBJ2-6; D is possibly TRBD2 (6 bases). This CDR3 region has 13 residues. V dropped 10 bases and J dropped 2 bases, with 10 bases sitting between them. Germline V gene lookup returns CDR1 SGHDT and CDR2 YYEEEE. CDR3 sequence reads: CAGAGPGANVLTF. The DNA of the CDR3 is TGTGCCGGGGCGGGGCCTGGGGCCAACGTCCTGACTTTC.

As regards this clone: Different DNA sequences within this sample yield the same CDR3. The CDR3 nucleotides are TGTGCCAGCAGTTTATTGGCCGGCTACGAGCAGTACTTC. This codes for CASSLLAGYEQYF. This chain joins TRBV27 and TRBJ2-7; D is unclear. CDR1 is MNHEY and CDR2 is SMNVEV in the germline V gene (reference sequence). V was cut by 1 base and J by 3 bases, with 7 bases left in between. The CDR3 extends over 13 amino acids.